This TCR beta chain was found in a study of blood T cell repertoires in COVID-19. There are 15 residues in the CDR3. Trimming left V 0 bases short and J 5 bases short, with 8 bases between. CDR1 and CDR2 (germline): SGHTA, FQGNSA. Here immunoSEQ multiplex PCR was the method, and the copy in TCRdb shows in-frame clones only, minus some. The table shows around 100,000 clones, with more than 65% occurring only once. The V gene is TRBV7-2, the J gene TRBJ1-6; weak D call: TRBD1 (6 bases). The sequencing sample was made of peripheral blood. The source of this sequence is a woman in her seventies with acute or convalescent COVID-19. The CDR3 reads CASSLARTDNSPLHF. CDR3 nucleotide sequence: TGTGCCAGCAGCTTAGCGAGGACAGATAATTCACCCCTCCACTTT.